Below are 32 T cell receptor beta chains sequenced from a single sample in a study of blood T cell repertoires in COVID-19. Assay: immunoSEQ multiplex PCR; the TCRdb copy retains only in-frame clones and omits some. The sample records 100,000 to 130,000 clones, approximately 82% being singletons. The specimen was peripheral blood. The receptors stem from a woman in her 70s with acute or convalescent COVID-19.

This clone appeared a single time. V is TRBV5-5 and J is TRBJ1-2, with D unresolved. Trimming pared 2 bases from V and 2 bases from J, leaving 7 bases between. Per the germline V gene, CDR1 is SGHKS and CDR2 is YYEKEE (reference sequence). CDR3 length: 13 amino acids. CDR3 DNA sequence: TGTGCCAGCAGCTTACAGATAAACTATGGCTACACCTTC. Its translation is CASSLQINYGYTF.

The V and J genes are TRBV5-1 and TRBJ2-3, with D possibly matching TRBD2 (6 bases). This CDR3 is 14 amino acids long. The V end lost 5 bases, the J end lost 0 bases, and 10 bases lay between the germline ends. Germline CDR1 and CDR2: SGHRS and YFSETQ. CDR3 in amino acids: CASRIGTSTDTQYF. The CDR3 DNA sequence: TGCGCCAGCAGGATCGGGACTAGCACAGATACGCAGTATTTT.

This chain joins TRBV7-8 and TRBJ2-1, with TRBD1 matching 9 bases. The CDR3 runs 14 residues. CDR1 and CDR2 (germline): SGHVS, FQNEAQ. The V segment lost 4 bases and the J segment 12 bases; nucleotides outside the gene matches: 10. DNA for the CDR3: TGTGCCAGCAGCTGGGGACAGGGAGGGGCCGGGCAGTTCTTC. Protein product: CASSWGQGGAGQFF.

The V gene is TRBV27, the J gene TRBJ2-1, with D uncertain. Between the trimmed V and J ends, which lost 3 bases and 6 bases, there was a span of 12 bases. The germline V gene has CDR1 MNHEY and CDR2 SMNVEV (reference sequence). CDR3 length equals 14 residues. Here the CDR3 reads CASSFINVPNEQFF. The CDR3 DNA reads TGTGCCAGCAGTTTCATCAATGTCCCCAATGAGCAGTTCTTC.

CDR3 sequence reads: CASSQQGRDTQYF. For the CDR3, the DNA is TGTGCCAGCAGCCAACAGGGCCGTGATACGCAGTATTTT. The rearrangement uses TRBV7-3 and TRBJ2-3, with D maybe TRBD1 (6 bases). Deletions cut 5 bases from V and 6 bases from J, with 12 bases between. The CDR3 runs 13 residues. The germline V gene has CDR1 SGHTA and CDR2 FQGTGA.

The chain is built from TRBV5-6 and TRBJ1-3; D call uncertain. The germline V gene has CDR1 SGHDT and CDR2 YYEEEE. There are 16 residues in the CDR3. Trimming removed 0 bases from V and 0 bases from J, with 10 bases in between. CDR3 amino acids: CASSLGLEVSGNTIYF. CDR3 coding DNA: TGTGCCAGCAGCTTGGGGCTGGAGGTCTCTGGAAACACCATATATTTT.

Here the CDR3 DNA reads TGTGCCAGCAGCCCGGGACTTTCGAACACCGGGGAGCTGTTTTTT. Translation gives CASSPGLSNTGELFF. The chain employs TRBV7-3 and TRBJ2-2, with a weak D call TRBD2 (6 bases). The V and J ends lost 5 bases and 0 bases respectively, with 10 bases between them. Looked up from germline, CDR1 is SGHTA and CDR2 is FQGTGA. The CDR3 contains 15 residues.

The chain joins TRBV19 to TRBJ1-4, with a tentative D call TRBD1 (5 bases). Trimming stripped 7 bases from V and 0 bases from J, with 6 bases between. The CDR3 has 13 residues. Germline-derived CDR1 and CDR2 are LNHDA and SQIVND (reference sequence). CDR3 protein: CASTRATNEKLFF. DNA of the CDR3: TGTGCCAGTACCAGGGCAACTAATGAAAAACTGTTTTTT.

The J gene is TRBJ1-1, the V gene TRBV12-5; maybe TRBD1 (6 bases). V dropped 3 bases and J dropped 0 bases, with 14 bases sitting between them. The CDR3 has 16 amino acids. The germline V gene has CDR1 LGHNT and CDR2 FRNRAP. CDR3 loop: CASGFSRGLMNTEAFF. CDR3 sequence (DNA): TGTGCTAGTGGTTTCTCCAGGGGCCTCATGAACACTGAAGCTTTCTTT.

The J gene is TRBJ2-1, the V gene TRBV5-5, with D perhaps TRBD1 (6 bases). This CDR3 region has 13 residues. Germline CDR1 SGHKS, CDR2 YYEKEE (reference sequence). V was clipped by 1 base and J by 10 bases, with 12 bases between them. The CDR3 DNA is TGTGCCAGCAGCTTGTGGACAGCCCACGAGCAGTTCTTC. This sequence encodes CASSLWTAHEQFF.

The chain links TRBV15 to TRBJ1-2, with 9 bases aligning to TRBD1. V gave up 2 bases and J gave up 5 bases; unmatched junction bases: 3. This CDR3 has 14 amino acids. Germline loops: CDR1 LNHNV, CDR2 YYDKDF (reference sequence). The CDR3 protein is CATSRRDREYGYTF. CDR3 bases: TGTGCCACCAGCAGACGGGACAGGGAGTATGGCTACACCTTC.

This clone was recorded a few times. J is TRBJ2-3 and V is TRBV6-5, with TRBD2 matching over 7 bases. The V gene's germline CDR1 is MNHEY and CDR2 SVGAGI. The CDR3 is made up of 14 amino acids. V shed 8 bases and J 2 bases; nucleotides not matched to a gene: 7. In DNA form, the CDR3 reads TGTGCCAGCTATGAGCGGGGCCACACAGATACGCAGTATTTT. Protein sequence: CASYERGHTDTQYF.

V is TRBV5-1 and J is TRBJ2-7, with 9 bases aligning to TRBD1. The CDR3 extends over 15 amino acids. With V trimmed by 0 bases and J by 3 bases, 4 bases remained unmatched. The germline gives CDR1 SGHRS, CDR2 YFSETQ. The CDR3 DNA reads as TGCGCCAGCAGCTTGGGAGGACAGGGGATCTACGAGCAGTACTTC. Translating it yields CASSLGGQGIYEQYF.

This clone was observed a few times. The J gene is TRBJ1-4, the V gene TRBV3-1 (or the pseudogene TRBV3-2); D is uncertain. Trimming pared 0 bases from V and 2 bases from J, leaving 10 bases between. This CDR3 has 16 residues. The V gene's germline CDR1 is LGHDT and CDR2 YNNKEL (reference sequence). For the CDR3, the DNA is TGTGCCAGCAGCCAAGAGGAGGGCTCCACTAATGAAAAACTGTTTTTT. This encodes CASSQEEGSTNEKLFF.

This clone was seen a few times. The rearrangement uses TRBV11-2 and TRBJ1-2; 8 bases map to TRBD1. CDR1 and CDR2 from the germline V gene are SGHAT and FQNNGV. V lost 5 bases to trimming and J lost 7 bases; unmatched junction nucleotides: 9. The CDR3 is 14 amino acids. CDR3 nucleotide sequence: TGTGCCAGCAGCCCGGGACAGGCCTCGGGTGGCTACACCTTC. Its protein product is CASSPGQASGGYTF.

The chain carries TRBV4-1 and TRBJ2-7, with TRBD2 matching 7 bases. This CDR3 has 16 residues. V shed 0 bases and J 5 bases; nucleotides not matched to a gene: 10. CDR1 and CDR2 from the germline V gene are MGHRA and YSYEKL. CDR3 in amino acids: CASSQEGGSLVDEQYF. Written as DNA, the CDR3 is TGCGCCAGCAGCCAAGAGGGAGGGAGTCTGGTCGACGAGCAGTACTTC.

The chain recombines TRBV14 with TRBJ1-4; no firm D call. V was cut by 0 bases and J by 4 bases, with 9 bases left in between. CDR1 is SGHDN, CDR2 FVKESK, per germline. This CDR3 comprises 15 residues. The CDR3: CASSQDLQHNEKLFF. DNA for the CDR3: TGTGCCAGCAGCCAAGATCTACAGCATAATGAAAAACTGTTTTTT.

This sequence joins TRBV2 and TRBJ2-7; the D is unclear. From germline, CDR1 is SNHLY and CDR2 FYNNEI. Trimming took off 6 bases at V and 4 bases at J, with 13 bases between the two ends. The CDR3 runs 13 residues. The CDR3 DNA reads TGTGCCAGCAGGCGACATGATACGTACGAGCAGTACGTC. Protein sequence: CASRRHDTYEQYV.

The chain joins TRBV5-1 to TRBJ2-3; 7 nucleotides match TRBD1. V lost 4 bases and J lost 4; bases outside the gene matches: 6. The CDR3 has 14 amino acids. Germline values: CDR1 SGHRS, CDR2 YFSETQ. CDR3 coding DNA: TGCGCCAGCAGCCAAAGACAGGGTTCAGATACGCAGTATTTT. Protein product: CASSQRQGSDTQYF.

The CDR3 DNA sequence: TGCGCCAGCAGCTTGGACAGGGTGAACACTGAAGCTTTCTTT. This encodes CASSLDRVNTEAFF. The V and J genes are TRBV5-1 and TRBJ1-1; a weak D match, TRBD1 (6 bases). The CDR3 is made up of 14 amino acids. Trimming stripped 0 bases from V and 0 bases from J, with 6 bases between. In germline, CDR1 is SGHRS, CDR2 YFSETQ.

This clone was observed once. V usage is TRBV5-1 and J usage is TRBJ1-2, with TRBD1 as a possible D gene (6 bases). Germline lookup yields CDR1 SGHRS and CDR2 YFSETQ. CDR3 size: 15 residues. V was pared by 3 bases and J by 5 bases, with 17 bases between. The CDR3 is CASSSNAGAGYGYTF. The CDR3 DNA reads TGCGCCAGCAGCTCGAATGCGGGGGCGGGATATGGCTACACCTTC.

The J gene is TRBJ1-1, the V gene TRBV5-5, with TRBD1 as a possible D gene (6 bases). V shed 2 bases and J shed 1 base, with 12 bases lying between them. This CDR3 contains 15 residues. Germline V gene data show CDR1 as SGHKS and CDR2 as YYEKEE (reference sequence). CDR3 residues: CASSFSGTSNTEAFF. As DNA, the CDR3 is TGTGCCAGCAGCTTTTCCGGGACATCGAACACTGAAGCTTTCTTT.

Worth noting for this clone: Distinct nucleotide sequences in the sample also encode this CDR3. The rearrangement joins TRBV28 to TRBJ1-2; D is perhaps TRBD1 (5 bases). This CDR3 spans 13 amino acids. V lost 2 bases and J lost 5, with 9 bases in between. Per the germline V gene, CDR1 is MDHEN and CDR2 is SYDVKM. This chain's CDR3 is CASSLGQGYGYTF. Written as DNA, the CDR3 is TGTGCCAGCAGTTTAGGGCAGGGATATGGCTACACCTTC.

This sequence joins TRBV5-1 and TRBJ1-1; TRBD1 agrees at 10 bases. The CDR3 contains 15 residues. V shed 1 base and J 12 bases; nucleotides not matched to a gene: 12. Per the germline V gene, CDR1 is SGHRS and CDR2 is YFSETQ. The CDR3 protein is CASSLQRSGTGVTFF. CDR3 sequence (DNA): TGCGCCAGCAGCTTGCAACGGTCCGGGACAGGGGTGACTTTCTTT.

The chain combines TRBV5-1 with TRBJ1-1; TRBD1 is a possible D gene (5 bases). CDR1 and CDR2 from the germline V gene are SGHRS and YFSETQ. The CDR3 covers 14 residues. Trimming left V 4 bases short and J 0 bases short, with 10 bases between. The CDR3 bases are TGCGCCAGCAGCATGATGACAGTGAACACTGAAGCTTTCTTT. This sequence encodes CASSMMTVNTEAFF.

This clone was picked up one time. J is TRBJ1-3 and V is TRBV28, with 8 bases matching TRBD1. The length of the CDR3 is 16 residues. Trimming took 6 bases from V and 0 from J; bases not matched to a gene: 7. Per the germline V gene, CDR1 is MDHEN and CDR2 is SYDVKM. The CDR3 protein is CASRPTGANSGNTIYF. In nucleotides, the CDR3 is TGTGCCAGCAGACCGACAGGGGCGAACTCTGGAAACACCATATATTTT.

V gene TRBV14 combines with J gene TRBJ2-1, with 7 bases fitting TRBD1. CDR3 size: 15 residues. The ends lost 2 bases at V and 4 bases at J; junction bases unmatched: 5. The germline V gene encodes CDR1 SGHDN and CDR2 FVKESK. The CDR3 region is CASSQYRGPYNEQFF. As DNA, the CDR3 is TGTGCCAGCAGCCAATACAGGGGTCCATACAATGAGCAGTTCTTC.

The chain employs TRBV18 and TRBJ2-3; TRBD2 matches at 8 bases. The V segment lost 2 bases and the J segment 3 bases; nucleotides outside the gene matches: 7. Germline V gives CDR1 KGHSH, CDR2 LQKENI. CDR3 length: 16 amino acids. The CDR3 region has the DNA TGTGCCAGCTCACCAAGGAGCGGGAGATCGACAGATACGCAGTATTTT. It is translated as CASSPRSGRSTDTQYF.

This chain links TRBV5-8 with TRBJ1-1; D ambiguous. Trimming stripped 3 bases from V and 0 bases from J, with 9 bases between. CDR1 and CDR2 (germline): SGHTS, YDEGEE. The CDR3 sequence is 14 residues long. Here the CDR3 DNA reads TGTGCCAGCAGCTGGGGAGCCATGAACACTGAAGCTTTCTTT. The encoded protein is CASSWGAMNTEAFF.

The V and J genes are TRBV5-5 and TRBJ2-7, with TRBD1 matching over 8 bases. J was trimmed by 0 bases and V by 2 bases; bases with no gene match: 1. Germline V gives CDR1 SGHKS, CDR2 YYEKEE (reference sequence). CDR3 size: 14 residues. This CDR3 is CASSFTGGSYEQYF. The DNA for the CDR3 is TGTGCCAGCAGCTTTACAGGGGGCTCCTACGAGCAGTACTTC.

This clone was counted once. The chain carries TRBV5-1 and TRBJ2-3; 10 bases map to TRBD1. V was clipped by 3 bases and J by 4 bases; unmatched bases: 8. Germline CDR1 and CDR2: SGHRS and YFSETQ. The CDR3 runs 16 residues. Written as DNA, the CDR3 is TGCGCCAGCAGCTCTCCGACAGGGGGCTGGTCAGATACGCAGTATTTT. Translation: CASSSPTGGWSDTQYF. Complete variable domain (other parts from reference TRBV5-1 and TRBJ2-3): KAGVTQTPRYLIKTRGQQVTLSCSPISGHRSVSWYQQTPGQGLQFLFEYFSETQRNKGNFPGRFSGRQFSNSRSEMNVSTLELGDSALYLCASSSPTGGWSDTQYFGPGTRLTVL.

This chain joins TRBV4-1 and TRBJ1-5; TRBD1 is a possible D gene (6 bases). The germline V and J ends were trimmed by 1 base and 5 bases, with 15 bases remaining between them. Per the germline V gene, CDR1 is MGHRA and CDR2 is YSYEKL. This CDR3 is 16 amino acids long. The CDR3 DNA follows: TGCGCCAGCAGCCAAGGGGCCCTCACAGGGTATCAGCCCCAGCATTTT. It is translated as CASSQGALTGYQPQHF.